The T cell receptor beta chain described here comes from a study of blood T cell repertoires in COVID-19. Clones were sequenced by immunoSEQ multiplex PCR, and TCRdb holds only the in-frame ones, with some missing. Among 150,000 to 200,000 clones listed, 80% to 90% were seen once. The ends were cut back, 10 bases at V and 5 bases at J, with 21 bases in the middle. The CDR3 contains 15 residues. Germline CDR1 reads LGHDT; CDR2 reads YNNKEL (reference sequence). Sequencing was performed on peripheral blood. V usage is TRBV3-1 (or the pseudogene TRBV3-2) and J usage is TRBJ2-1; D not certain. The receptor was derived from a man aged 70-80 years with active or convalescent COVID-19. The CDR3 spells CANPPRAGPHNEQFF. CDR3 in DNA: TGTGCCAACCCACCAAGAGCTGGGCCCCACAATGAGCAGTTCTTC.